These 2 T cell receptor beta chains were sequenced from one sample in a study of blood T cell repertoires in COVID-19. Method: immunoSEQ multiplex PCR; TCRdb's copy keeps in-frame clones and lacks some. Of under 45,000 clones listed, 80% to 90% were seen once; the top ten hold about 4.8%. Sequenced: peripheral blood. The receptors shown here come from a man aged 35-49 years with active COVID-19.

V gene TRBV30 combines with J gene TRBJ2-7; D is perhaps TRBD2 (5 bases). The CDR3 has 14 amino acids. Germline V gene lookup returns CDR1 GTSNPN and CDR2 SVGIG (reference sequence). V lost 3 bases and J lost 4, with 16 bases in between. The CDR3 coding sequence is TGTGCCTGGAGGAAGGGTGGGAGTGTGTACGAGCAGTACTTC. Its translation: CAWRKGGSVYEQYF.

The genes are TRBV7-3 and TRBJ2-4; a weak D match, TRBD2 (6 bases). Trimming took 1 base from V and 5 from J, leaving 12 bases between them. Germline-derived CDR1 and CDR2 are SGHTA and FQGTGA. This CDR3 region has 15 residues. In nucleotides, the CDR3 is TGTGCCAGCAGCTTAATAGGGACGGGAGAAAACATTCAGTACTTC. Translation: CASSLIGTGENIQYF.